This T cell receptor (beta chain) emerged from a study of blood T cell repertoires in COVID-19. Study-level information: From the United States, Italy and Spain came samples of acute and convalescent COVID-19.

In the authors' workflow: Researchers report that nucleated cell counts were estimated from reference gene primer amplification. Using immunoSEQ multiplex PCR, the repertoire was profiled, and TCRdb retains in-frame clones only, with some absent. From that table come the V and J calls and clone size; the DNA was used to work out D and trimming. The sample has approximately 130,000 clones; approximately 92% are singletons. In germline, CDR1 is MNHEY, CDR2 SVGEGT. V was pared by 5 bases and J by 4 bases, with 7 bases of the junction left unmatched. The CDR3 consists of 14 residues. The material sequenced was peripheral blood. The clonotype comes from an older man with active or convalescent COVID-19. The chain has TRBV6-2 or TRBV6-3 and TRBJ1-2; 7 bases agree with TRBD1. CDR3 in DNA: TGTGCCAGCAGTAGAGAAGACAGGGTCTATGGCTACACCTTC. This codes for CASSREDRVYGYTF.